The T cell receptor (beta chain) under discussion was sequenced for a study of blood T cell repertoires in COVID-19. Study overall: Some COVID-19 samples were acute and others convalescent; all came from the United States, Italy and Spain. PBMCs, B-cell-depleted T cells, or T cells provided the cDNA or gDNA that made up the material.

In the authors' methods: Estimation of nucleated cell counts was performed using reference gene primer amplification. Sequencing used immunoSEQ multiplex PCR; TCRdb keeps in-frame clones, though not all of them. The DNA gave D and trimming, while V, J and clone size come from that table. The repertoire holds 310,000 or so clones, with more than 75% as singletons. This CDR3 spans 14 amino acids. Trimming cost V 2 bases and J 2 bases, with 10 bases left between them. CDR1 is SGHRS and CDR2 is YFSETQ in the germline V gene. The V call is TRBV5-1, the J call TRBJ1-1, with a tentative D call TRBD1 (6 bases). The sample taken for sequencing was peripheral blood. The TCR comes from a woman aged 50 to 60 with acute or convalescent COVID-19. In nucleotides, the CDR3 is TGCGCCAGCAGCTTCACAGGGCCCAACACTGAAGCTTTCTTT. This gives the protein CASSFTGPNTEAFF. Full variable domain (outside the CDR3, taken from reference TRBV5-1 and TRBJ1-1): KAGVTQTPRYLIKTRGQQVTLSCSPISGHRSVSWYQQTPGQGLQFLFEYFSETQRNKGNFPGRFSGRQFSNSRSEMNVSTLELGDSALYLCASSFTGPNTEAFFGQGTRLTVV.